This record concerns one T cell receptor (beta chain) sequence. The germline CDR1 and CDR2 sequences are SGHRS and YFSETQ. The CDR3 is 14 residues long. The V gene end was trimmed by 4 bases and the J gene end by 4 bases; junction bases not matched to a gene: 7. This entry belongs to a study of control samples from healthy donors and cancer patients. The method was immunoSEQ multiplex PCR; TCRdb's version includes in-frame clones alone and lacks a portion of them. The table lists approximately 94,000 clones, around 85% of them singletons, with 38% in the top ten. This clonotype originated in a man in his 70s with lung cancer. What was sequenced was PBMCs. The gene calls are TRBV5-1 and TRBJ1-1, with TRBD1 matching 7 bases. Here the CDR3 reads CASSGDSRSTEAFF. Written as DNA, the CDR3 is TGCGCCAGCAGCGGGGACAGCCGGAGCACTGAAGCTTTCTTT.